The next 23 T cell receptor beta chains were all read from a single sample in a study of lymphopenia after photon versus proton radiotherapy. Assay used: immunoSEQ multiplex PCR; TCRdb lists only in-frame clones, some missing. Found here are around 42,000 clones, over 75% of them singletons; the top ten hold roughly 2.3%. Sequenced here: peripheral blood, sampled from a patient treated with photon-based radiotherapy. The source is a middle-aged man with gastric cancer.

The chain is built from TRBV7-3 and TRBJ2-5; D is unclear. The CDR3 runs to 12 residues. Germline V lookup: CDR1 SGHTA, CDR2 FQGTGA. The ends were cut back, 4 bases at V and 7 bases at J, with 10 bases in the middle. The CDR3 nucleotides are TGTGCCAGCAGCTCCGGACCAGGGACCCAGTACTTC. Its translation is CASSSGPGTQYF.

V gene TRBV6-5 combines with J gene TRBJ1-2; D is uncertain. Germline loops: CDR1 MNHEY, CDR2 SVGAGI. The CDR3 is made up of 15 amino acids. Trimming pared 7 bases from V and 6 bases from J, leaving 21 bases between. The CDR3 coding sequence is TGTGCCAGCAATCCAGGACTGTGGGGAAGGGATGGCTACACCTTC. This encodes CASNPGLWGRDGYTF.

The chain links TRBV5-1 to TRBJ1-1; the D is unclear. Germline V CDR1 and CDR2: SGHRS, YFSETQ. The V gene lost 5 bases and the J gene lost 0 bases, with 14 bases spanning the gap. The CDR3 spans 15 residues. CDR3 in amino acids: CASRSRGPVNTEAFF. In nucleotides, the CDR3 is TGCGCCAGCAGATCCCGAGGACCTGTGAACACTGAAGCTTTCTTT. Together with reference TRBV5-1 and TRBJ1-1, the CDR3 gives the full variable domain: KAGVTQTPRYLIKTRGQQVTLSCSPISGHRSVSWYQQTPGQGLQFLFEYFSETQRNKGNFPGRFSGRQFSNSRSEMNVSTLELGDSALYLCASRSRGPVNTEAFFGQGTRLTVV.

By its share, this clone is medium-sized. The chain has TRBV11-3 and TRBJ1-2; TRBD1 matches at 7 bases. The CDR3 totals 14 residues. From germline, CDR1 is SGHNT and CDR2 YENEEA. V was pared by 5 bases and J by 6 bases, with 9 bases of the junction left unmatched. The CDR3 DNA is TGTGCCAGCAGCACCCCGACAGGGTCAGATGGCTACACCTTC. Translation: CASSTPTGSDGYTF. The full variable domain, completed using reference TRBV11-3 and TRBJ1-2, is EAGVVQSPRYKIIEKKQPVAFWCNPISGHNTLYWYLQNLGQGPELLIRYENEEAVDDSQLPKDRFSAERLKGVDSTLKIQPAELGDSAVYLCASSTPTGSDGYTFGSGTRLTVV.

This chain links TRBV5-6 with TRBJ1-2, with D unresolved. CDR3 length equals 15 residues. CDR1 SGHDT and CDR2 YYEEEE come from the germline V gene. The ends were cut back, 0 bases at V and 4 bases at J, with 13 bases in the middle. The CDR3 DNA is TGTGCCAGCAGCTTGGGACACCGAGAGGGCTATGGCTACACCTTC. It specifies CASSLGHREGYGYTF.

The CDR3 here is CASSYGAGGNTIYF. The DNA for the CDR3 is TGTGCCAGCAGTTATGGGGCAGGTGGAAACACCATATATTTT. The rearrangement links TRBV5-8 to TRBJ1-3, with a possible D match to TRBD1 (5 bases). Trimming left V 5 bases short and J 3 bases short, with 12 bases between. Germline CDR1 and CDR2: SGHTS and YDEGEE. This CDR3 comprises 14 residues.

The chain carries TRBV11-2 and TRBJ1-2; the match to TRBD1 covers 10 bases. The V gene's germline CDR1 is SGHAT and CDR2 FQNNGV. The CDR3 spans 15 residues. J lost 8 bases, V lost 7 bases, and 13 bases had no gene match. The CDR3 is CASTLLGGQGSGYTF. The CDR3 bases are TGTGCCAGCACTTTGTTGGGGGGACAGGGGAGCGGCTACACCTTC.

There are a few counts of this clone. Additional DNA sequences in this sample encode the identical CDR3. This chain links TRBV10-3 with TRBJ1-3; D gene unclear. This CDR3 region has 14 residues. CDR1 is ENHRY and CDR2 is SYGVKD in the germline V gene. The ends were cut back, 3 bases at V and 0 bases at J, with 6 bases in the middle. CDR3 sequence: CAISDRSSGNTIYF. DNA of the CDR3: TGTGCCATCAGTGACCGGAGCTCTGGAAACACCATATATTTT.

The chain recombines TRBV7-8 with TRBJ2-7, with D tentatively TRBD1 (6 bases). Trimming left V 5 bases short and J 1 base short, with 15 bases between. CDR3 length equals 15 residues. Germline values: CDR1 SGHVS, CDR2 FQNEAQ. CDR3 amino acids: CASSLGDTPSYEQYF. The CDR3 nucleotides read TGTGCCAGCAGCCTCGGGGACACTCCTTCCTACGAGCAGTACTTC.

This clone has more than one count but fewer than ten. The J gene is TRBJ1-1, the V gene TRBV29-1, with a possible D match to TRBD1 (5 bases). The length of the CDR3 is 13 residues. CDR1 and CDR2 from the germline V gene are SQVTM and ANQGSEA. Trimming took 6 bases from V and 5 from J, leaving 16 bases between them. In DNA, the CDR3 is TGCAGCGTCCCCACCCCCGCAGGGACTGAAGCTTTCTTT. This gives the protein CSVPTPAGTEAFF.

The chain carries TRBV14 and TRBJ1-2; D is unclear. Per the germline V gene, CDR1 is SGHDN and CDR2 is FVKESK. The CDR3 has 15 amino acids. Trimming cost V 3 bases and J 2 bases, with 13 bases left between them. As DNA, the CDR3 is TGTGCCAGCAGCCACCCCATCGGAGGAAACTATGGCTACACCTTC. It yields the protein CASSHPIGGNYGYTF. The variable domain in full, with the rest retrieved from reference TRBV14 and TRBJ1-2, is EAGVTQFPSHSVIEKGQTVTLRCDPISGHDNLYWYRRVMGKEIKFLLHFVKESKQDESGMPNNRFLAERTGGTYSTLKVQPAELEDSGVYFCASSHPIGGNYGYTFGSGTRLTVV.

The chain joins TRBV5-4 to TRBJ2-7; 9 positions agree with TRBD2. Losses at the gene ends were 4 bases for V and 5 bases for J; bases not matched to a gene: 10. The CDR3 is made up of 15 amino acids. Germline loops: CDR1 SGHNT, CDR2 YYREEE (reference sequence). The CDR3 here is CASSPGAGGPDEQYF. The DNA for the CDR3 is TGTGCCAGCAGCCCTGGGGCGGGGGGGCCGGACGAGCAGTACTTC.

CDR3 DNA sequence: TGTGCCAGCAGCTTACGGGCCGAGCAGTACTTC. The encoded protein is CASSLRAEQYF. The chain is built from TRBV7-2 and TRBJ2-7; D call uncertain. The CDR3 loop spans 11 amino acids. Per germline, CDR1 SGHTA and CDR2 FQGNSA. Trimming stripped 2 bases from V and 6 bases from J, with 5 bases between. The complete variable domain, with remaining parts taken from reference TRBV7-2 and TRBJ2-7, reads GAGVSQSPSNKVTEKGKDVELRCDPISGHTALYWYRQSLGQGLEFLIYFQGNSAPDKSGLPSDRFSAERTGGSVSTLTIQRTQQEDSAVYLCASSLRAEQYFGPGTRLTVT.

The chain joins TRBV7-2 to TRBJ1-5; TRBD1 aligns across 7 bases. The junction had 2 bases not matched to a gene; V was cut back by 4 bases and J by 2 bases. Looked up from germline, CDR1 is SGHTA and CDR2 is FQGNSA. The CDR3 consists of 14 residues. The CDR3 DNA reads TGTGCCAGCAGCTATACAGGGGGCAATCAGCCCCAGCATTTT. It is translated as CASSYTGGNQPQHF.

The chain uses TRBV7-9 and TRBJ2-3; D not certain. The CDR3 is 14 amino acids. Deletions cut 5 bases from V and 1 base from J, with 10 bases between. From germline, CDR1 is SEHNR and CDR2 FQNEAQ (reference sequence). Here the CDR3 DNA reads TGTGCCAGCAGCCCCCCGATTCGCACAGATACGCAGTATTTT. Translated: CASSPPIRTDTQYF.

This chain uses TRBV5-6 with TRBJ2-2, with TRBD1 identical over 9 bases. The CDR3 runs to 15 residues. Germline CDR1 SGHDT, CDR2 YYEEEE. Germline trimming cut 4 bases from V and 7 bases from J; bases unmatched to any gene: 8. CDR3 coding DNA: TGTGCCAGCAGCCCGGGACAGGGTCGAGGCGGGGAGCTGTTTTTT. Amino acids: CASSPGQGRGGELFF.

The V and J genes are TRBV7-8 and TRBJ2-7; D remains ambiguous. Germline V gene sequence: CDR1 SGHVS, CDR2 FQNEAQ. The CDR3 has 13 residues. The V end lost 0 bases, the J end lost 4 bases, and 7 bases lay between the germline ends. CDR3 sequence (DNA): TGTGCCAGCAGCTTAGCGGTACTATACGAGCAGTACTTC. Translating it yields CASSLAVLYEQYF. The variable domain in full, with the rest retrieved from reference TRBV7-8 and TRBJ2-7, is GAGVSQSPRYKVAKRGQDVALRCDPISGHVSLFWYQQALGQGPEFLTYFQNEAQLDKSGLPSDRFFAERPEGSVSTLKIQRTQQEDSAVYLCASSLAVLYEQYFGPGTRLTVT.

Here the CDR3 reads CASSLRGGRETQYF. CDR3 DNA: TGTGCCAGCAGCTTGCGGGGGGGCCGGGAGACCCAGTACTTC. V and J are TRBV5-4 and TRBJ2-5; 8 nucleotides agree with TRBD2. This CDR3 comprises 14 residues. The germline gives CDR1 SGHNT, CDR2 YYREEE (reference sequence). The J segment lost 5 bases and the V segment lost 1 base, leaving 4 bases of the junction unmatched.

V is TRBV4-3 and J is TRBJ2-1; TRBD1 agrees at 8 bases. The CDR3 consists of 19 residues. Germline assignment: CDR1 LGHNA and CDR2 YSLEER. J lost 4 bases, V lost 0 bases, and 14 bases had no gene match. CDR3 region: CASSQEFGGGQGRYNEQFF. The CDR3 DNA follows: TGCGCCAGCAGCCAAGAATTTGGGGGCGGACAGGGTCGGTACAATGAGCAGTTCTTC.

The rearrangement joins TRBV13 to TRBJ2-1; D possibly corresponds to TRBD1 (6 bases). Looked up from germline, CDR1 is PRHDT and CDR2 is FYEKMQ (reference sequence). The germline V and J ends were trimmed by 3 bases and 7 bases, with 10 bases remaining between them. The CDR3 extends over 13 amino acids. Written as DNA, the CDR3 is TGTGCCAGCAGCTTCGGAACAGGGAATGAGCAGTTCTTC. Amino acids: CASSFGTGNEQFF.

The rearrangement joins TRBV6-5 to TRBJ1-4, with D perhaps TRBD1 (6 bases). The CDR3 is 15 amino acids. The germline gives CDR1 MNHEY, CDR2 SVGAGI. V was cut by 5 bases and J by 8 bases, with 18 bases left in between. Here the CDR3 reads CASSRGGWGSEKLFF. The CDR3, as DNA: TGTGCCAGCAGTCGAGGGGGATGGGGATCCGAAAAACTGTTTTTT.

The chain has TRBV5-1 and TRBJ1-2; tentative D call: TRBD1 (5 bases). Trimming pared 2 bases from V and 5 bases from J, leaving 10 bases between. Looked up from germline, CDR1 is SGHRS and CDR2 is YFSETQ. This CDR3 is 13 amino acids long. The DNA for the CDR3 is TGCGCCAGCAGCTTTGAGGGGCGGTATGGCTACACCTTC. Protein: CASSFEGRYGYTF.

In this sample, this clone turned up once. V gene TRBV29-1 combines with J gene TRBJ2-3; 8 bases align to TRBD1. Trimming took 7 bases from V and 3 from J; bases not matched to a gene: 12. This CDR3 comprises 15 residues. CDR1 SQVTM and CDR2 ANQGSEA come from the germline V gene. CDR3 nucleotide sequence: TGCAGCGGTGCAGGGGGCGCGTGGAGTACAGATACGCAGTATTTT. As protein: CSGAGGAWSTDTQYF.